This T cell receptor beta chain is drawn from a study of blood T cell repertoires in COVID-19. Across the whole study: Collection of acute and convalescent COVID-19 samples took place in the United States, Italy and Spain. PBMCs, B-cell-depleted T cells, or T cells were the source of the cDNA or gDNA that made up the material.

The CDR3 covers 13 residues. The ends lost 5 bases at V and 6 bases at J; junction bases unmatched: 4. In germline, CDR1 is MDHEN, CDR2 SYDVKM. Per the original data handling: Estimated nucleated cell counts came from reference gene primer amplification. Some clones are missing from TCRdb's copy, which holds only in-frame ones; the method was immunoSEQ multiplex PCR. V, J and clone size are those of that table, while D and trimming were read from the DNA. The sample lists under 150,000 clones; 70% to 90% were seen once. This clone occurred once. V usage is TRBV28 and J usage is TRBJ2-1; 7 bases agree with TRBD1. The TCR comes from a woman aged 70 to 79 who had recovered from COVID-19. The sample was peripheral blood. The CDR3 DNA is TGTGCCAGCAGTCCCGGACAGGCCAATGAGCAGTTCTTC. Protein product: CASSPGQANEQFF.